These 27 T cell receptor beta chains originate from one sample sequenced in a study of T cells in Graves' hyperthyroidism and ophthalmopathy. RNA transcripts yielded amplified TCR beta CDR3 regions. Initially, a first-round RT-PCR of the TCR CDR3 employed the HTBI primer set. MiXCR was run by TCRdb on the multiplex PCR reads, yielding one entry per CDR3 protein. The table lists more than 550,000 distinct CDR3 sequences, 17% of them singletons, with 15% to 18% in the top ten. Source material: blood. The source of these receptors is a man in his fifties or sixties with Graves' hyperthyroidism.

The CDR3 spells CASSQRGTSVLDEQFF. The CDR3 region has the DNA TGTGCCAGCAGCCAAAGAGGGACTAGCGTTTTGGATGAGCAGTTCTTC. The rearrangement joins TRBV4-2 to TRBJ2-1; 10 nucleotides line up with TRBD2. CDR1 is LGHNA, CDR2 YNFKEQ, per germline. Trimming took 2 bases from V and 8 from J; bases not matched to a gene: 9. The CDR3 length is 16 residues.

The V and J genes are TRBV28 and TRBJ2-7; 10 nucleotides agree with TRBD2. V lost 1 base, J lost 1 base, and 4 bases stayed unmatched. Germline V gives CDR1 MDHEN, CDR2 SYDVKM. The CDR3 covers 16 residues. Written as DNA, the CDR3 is TGTGCCAGCAGTTTATCTAGCGGGAGTAGGTCCTACGAGCAGTACTTC. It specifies CASSLSSGSRSYEQYF.

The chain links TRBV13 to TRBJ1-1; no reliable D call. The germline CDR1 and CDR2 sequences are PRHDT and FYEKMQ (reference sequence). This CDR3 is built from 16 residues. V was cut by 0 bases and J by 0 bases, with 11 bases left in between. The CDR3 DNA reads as TGTGCCAGCAGCTTAGGCCTGGGCAGCCTGAACACTGAAGCTTTCTTT. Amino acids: CASSLGLGSLNTEAFF.

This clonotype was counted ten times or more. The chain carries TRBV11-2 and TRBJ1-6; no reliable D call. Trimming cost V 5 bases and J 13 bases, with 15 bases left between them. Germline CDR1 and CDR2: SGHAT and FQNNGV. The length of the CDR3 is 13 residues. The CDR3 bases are TGTGCCAGCAGCCCGGATGCGGCACGGCCCCTCCACTTT. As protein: CASSPDAARPLHF.

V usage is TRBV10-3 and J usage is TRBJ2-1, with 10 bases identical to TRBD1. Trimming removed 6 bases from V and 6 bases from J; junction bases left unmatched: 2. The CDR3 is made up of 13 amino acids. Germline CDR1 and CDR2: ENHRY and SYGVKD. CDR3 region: CAISGQGVNEQFF. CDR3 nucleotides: TGTGCCATCAGCGGACAGGGGGTCAATGAGCAGTTCTTC.

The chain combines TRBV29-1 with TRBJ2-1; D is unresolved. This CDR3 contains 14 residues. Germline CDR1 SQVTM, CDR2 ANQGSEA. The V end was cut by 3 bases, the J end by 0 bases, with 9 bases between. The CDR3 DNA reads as TGCAGCGTTGAGCCTCTTAGCTCCTACAATGAGCAGTTCTTC. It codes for CSVEPLSSYNEQFF.

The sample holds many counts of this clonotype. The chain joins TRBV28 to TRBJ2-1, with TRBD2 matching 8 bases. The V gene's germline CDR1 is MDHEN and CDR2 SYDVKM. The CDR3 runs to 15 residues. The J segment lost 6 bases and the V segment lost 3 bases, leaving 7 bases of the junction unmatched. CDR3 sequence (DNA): TGTGCCAGCAGTTTCGGGGGGGGGCAGGTCAATGAGCAGTTCTTC. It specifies CASSFGGGQVNEQFF.

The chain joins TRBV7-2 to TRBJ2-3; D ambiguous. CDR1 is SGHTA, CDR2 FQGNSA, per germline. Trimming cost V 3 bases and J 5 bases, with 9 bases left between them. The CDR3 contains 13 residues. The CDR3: CASSFAKLDTQYF. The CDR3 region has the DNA TGTGCCAGCAGCTTTGCGAAATTAGATACGCAGTATTTT. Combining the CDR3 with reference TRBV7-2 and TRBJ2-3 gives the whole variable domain GAGVSQSPSNKVTEKGKDVELRCDPISGHTALYWYRQSLGQGLEFLIYFQGNSAPDKSGLPSDRFSAERTGGSVSTLTIQRTQQEDSAVYLCASSFAKLDTQYFGPGTRLTVL.

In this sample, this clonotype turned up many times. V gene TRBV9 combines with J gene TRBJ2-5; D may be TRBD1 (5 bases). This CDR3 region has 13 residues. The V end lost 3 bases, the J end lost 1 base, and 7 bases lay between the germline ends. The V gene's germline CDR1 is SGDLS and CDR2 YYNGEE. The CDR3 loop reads CASSGQIQETQYF. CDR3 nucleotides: TGTGCCAGCAGCGGACAGATCCAAGAGACCCAGTACTTC. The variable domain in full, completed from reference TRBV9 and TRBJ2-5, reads DSGVTQTPKHLITATGQRVTLRCSPRSGDLSVYWYQQSLDQGLQFLIQYYNGEERAKGNILERFSAQQFPDLHSELNLSSLELGDSALYFCASSGQIQETQYFGPGTRLLVL.

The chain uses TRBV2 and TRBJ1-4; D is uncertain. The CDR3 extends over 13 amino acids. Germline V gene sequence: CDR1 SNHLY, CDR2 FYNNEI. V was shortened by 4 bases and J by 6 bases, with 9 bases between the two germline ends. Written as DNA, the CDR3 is TGTGCCAGCAGTGCTCCTCCCGATGAAAAACTGTTTTTT. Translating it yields CASSAPPDEKLFF.

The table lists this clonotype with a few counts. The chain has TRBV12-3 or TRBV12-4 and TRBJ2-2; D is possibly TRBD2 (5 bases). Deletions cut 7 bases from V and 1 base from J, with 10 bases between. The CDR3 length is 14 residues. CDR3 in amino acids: CASNQAENTGELFF. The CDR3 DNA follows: TGTGCCAGCAATCAAGCGGAGAACACCGGGGAGCTGTTTTTT.

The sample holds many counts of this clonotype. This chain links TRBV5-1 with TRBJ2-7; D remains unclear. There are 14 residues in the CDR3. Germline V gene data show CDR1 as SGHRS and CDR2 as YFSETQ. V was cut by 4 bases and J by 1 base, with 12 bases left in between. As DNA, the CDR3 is TGCGCCAGCAGCCGGGCCCGCCTGTCCTACGAGCAGTACTTC. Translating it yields CASSRARLSYEQYF.

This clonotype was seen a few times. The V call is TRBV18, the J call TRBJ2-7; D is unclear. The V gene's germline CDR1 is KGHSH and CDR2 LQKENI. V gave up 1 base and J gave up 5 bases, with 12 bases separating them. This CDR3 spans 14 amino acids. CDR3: CASSPLRLGNEQYF. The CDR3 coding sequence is TGTGCCAGCTCACCACTCAGACTCGGAAACGAGCAGTACTTC.

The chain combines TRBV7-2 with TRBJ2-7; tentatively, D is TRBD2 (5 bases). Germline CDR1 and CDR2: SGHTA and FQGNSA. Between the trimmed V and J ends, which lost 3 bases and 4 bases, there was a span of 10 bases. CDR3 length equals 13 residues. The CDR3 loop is CASSFGSEYEQYF. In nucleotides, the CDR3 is TGTGCCAGCAGCTTTGGTAGCGAGTACGAGCAGTACTTC.

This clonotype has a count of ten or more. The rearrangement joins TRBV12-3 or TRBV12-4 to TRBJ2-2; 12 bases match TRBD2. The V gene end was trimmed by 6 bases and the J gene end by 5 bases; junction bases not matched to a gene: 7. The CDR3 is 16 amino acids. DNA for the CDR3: TGTGCCAGCAGCCGAGGACTAGCGGGAAGGACCGGGGAGCTGTTTTTT. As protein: CASSRGLAGRTGELFF.

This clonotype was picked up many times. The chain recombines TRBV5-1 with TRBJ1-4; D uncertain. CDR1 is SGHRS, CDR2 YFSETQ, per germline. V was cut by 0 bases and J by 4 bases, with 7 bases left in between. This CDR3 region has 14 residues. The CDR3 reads CASSLEGYNEKLFF. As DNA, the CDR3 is TGCGCCAGCAGCTTGGAGGGCTATAATGAAAAACTGTTTTTT. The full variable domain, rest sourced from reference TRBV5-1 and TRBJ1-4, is KAGVTQTPRYLIKTRGQQVTLSCSPISGHRSVSWYQQTPGQGLQFLFEYFSETQRNKGNFPGRFSGRQFSNSRSEMNVSTLELGDSALYLCASSLEGYNEKLFFGSGTQLSVL.

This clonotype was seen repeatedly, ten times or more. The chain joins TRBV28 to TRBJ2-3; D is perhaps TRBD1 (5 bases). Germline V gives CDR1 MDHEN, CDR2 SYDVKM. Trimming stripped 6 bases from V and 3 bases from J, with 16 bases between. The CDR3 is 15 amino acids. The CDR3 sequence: CASSRRTIQTDTQYF. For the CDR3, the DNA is TGTGCCAGCAGCCGTCGGACAATCCAAACAGATACGCAGTATTTT.

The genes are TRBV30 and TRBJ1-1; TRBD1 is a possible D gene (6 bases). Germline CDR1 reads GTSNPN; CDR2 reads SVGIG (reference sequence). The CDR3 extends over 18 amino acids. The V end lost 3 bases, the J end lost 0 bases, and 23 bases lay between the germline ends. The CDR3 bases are TGTGCCTGGAGGGCAGGGGCGGTCATAGGCGAACTGAACACTGAAGCTTTCTTT. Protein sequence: CAWRAGAVIGELNTEAFF.

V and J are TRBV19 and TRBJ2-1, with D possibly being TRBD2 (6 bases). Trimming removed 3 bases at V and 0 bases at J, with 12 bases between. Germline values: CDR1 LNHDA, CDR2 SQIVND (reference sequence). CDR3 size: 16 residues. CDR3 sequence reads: CASSIRFSGSYNEQFF. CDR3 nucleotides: TGTGCCAGTAGTATCCGGTTTAGCGGCTCCTACAATGAGCAGTTCTTC.

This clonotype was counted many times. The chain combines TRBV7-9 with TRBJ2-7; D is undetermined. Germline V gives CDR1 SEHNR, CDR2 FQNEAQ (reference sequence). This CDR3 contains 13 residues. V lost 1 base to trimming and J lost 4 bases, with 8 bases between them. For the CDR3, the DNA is TGTGCCAGCAGCTTAGGGCCTATTTACGAGCAGTACTTC. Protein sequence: CASSLGPIYEQYF.

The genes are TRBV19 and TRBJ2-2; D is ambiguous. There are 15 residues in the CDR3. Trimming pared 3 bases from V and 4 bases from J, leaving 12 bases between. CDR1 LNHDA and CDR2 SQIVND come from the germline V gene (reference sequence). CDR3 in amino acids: CASSIGQVGTGELFF. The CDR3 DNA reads TGTGCCAGTAGTATCGGGCAGGTGGGCACCGGGGAGCTGTTTTTT.

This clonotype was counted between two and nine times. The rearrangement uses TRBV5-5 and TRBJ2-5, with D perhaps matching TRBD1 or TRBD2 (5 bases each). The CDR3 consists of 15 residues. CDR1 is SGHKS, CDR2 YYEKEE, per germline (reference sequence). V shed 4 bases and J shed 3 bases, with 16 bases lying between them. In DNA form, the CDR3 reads TGTGCCAGCAGCACTAGGCCGGGACCAGAAGAGACCCAGTACTTC. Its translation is CASSTRPGPEETQYF.

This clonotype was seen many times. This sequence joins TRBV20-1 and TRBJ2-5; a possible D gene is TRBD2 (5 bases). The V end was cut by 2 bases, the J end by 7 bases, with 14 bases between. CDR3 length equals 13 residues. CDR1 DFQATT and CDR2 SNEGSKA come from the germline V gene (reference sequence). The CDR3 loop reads CSARMGGRGTQYF. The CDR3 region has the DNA TGCAGTGCTAGAATGGGCGGGCGTGGGACCCAGTACTTC.

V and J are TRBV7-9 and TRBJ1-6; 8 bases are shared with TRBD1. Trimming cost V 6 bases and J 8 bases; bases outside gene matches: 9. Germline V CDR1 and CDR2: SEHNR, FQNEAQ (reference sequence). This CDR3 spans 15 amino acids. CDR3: CASRSRQGQDSPLHF. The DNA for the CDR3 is TGTGCCAGCAGATCTCGACAGGGGCAAGATTCACCCCTCCACTTT.

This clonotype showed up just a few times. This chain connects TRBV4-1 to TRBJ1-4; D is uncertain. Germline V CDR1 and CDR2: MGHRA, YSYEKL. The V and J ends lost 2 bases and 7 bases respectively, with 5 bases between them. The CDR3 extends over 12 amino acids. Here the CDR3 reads CASSQPSEKLFF. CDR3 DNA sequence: TGCGCCAGCAGCCAACCCAGTGAAAAACTGTTTTTT.

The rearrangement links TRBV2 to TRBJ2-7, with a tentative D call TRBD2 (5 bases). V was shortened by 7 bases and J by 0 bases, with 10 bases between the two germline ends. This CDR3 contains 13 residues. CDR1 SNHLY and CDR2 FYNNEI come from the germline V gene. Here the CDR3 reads CASMSGSSYEQYF. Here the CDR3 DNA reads TGTGCCAGCATGAGCGGCAGCTCCTACGAGCAGTACTTC.

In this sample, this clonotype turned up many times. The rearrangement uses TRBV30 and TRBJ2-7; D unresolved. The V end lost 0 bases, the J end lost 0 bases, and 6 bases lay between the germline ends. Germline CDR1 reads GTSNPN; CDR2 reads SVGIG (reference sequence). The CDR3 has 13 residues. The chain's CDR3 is CAWSVPGSYEQYF. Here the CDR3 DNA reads TGTGCCTGGAGTGTACCTGGCTCCTACGAGCAGTACTTC.